This T cell receptor beta chain came from a study of CD8+ T cells in alopecia areata. General observations from the study: Relative to mice, TCR sharing across patients was less clear, a difference possibly HLA-related.

For this clone: Its antigen is unidentified.

CDR1 and CDR2 (germline): SGHDN, FVKESK. This CDR3 has 13 residues. V was trimmed by 1 base and J by 0 bases, leaving 3 bases between them. Extracted RNA was reverse transcribed into cDNA, the sequencing template. Generated by immunoSEQ multiplex PCR, the TCRdb table keeps only in-frame clones and is missing some. Of 200,000 to 250,000 clones in the sample, around three fifths were seen once. The receptor comes from a human donor with alopecia areata. The source material was CD4+ T cells sorted from blood, sampled at week 0. This sequence joins TRBV14 and TRBJ1-1; D unclear. CDR3: CASSQALNTEAFF. DNA for the CDR3: TGTGCCAGCAGCCAAGCTTTGAACACTGAAGCTTTCTTT.